These T cell receptor beta chains were read from a single sample in a study of blood T cells in healthy people across ages. From the 5' RACE reads, TCRdb called clonotypes with MiXCR, one entry per CDR3 protein. The table includes 1.5 million to 2 million distinct CDR3 sequences, 35% to 50% detected once. Sequenced input: blood. The receptors derive from a human donor in good health. The CDR3 runs from the conserved cysteine through the conserved F or W. The D gene is left open where the match is weak. Clone size is shown for a subset of rows, as once, few, many or a class of expanded clone.

j_call d_call v_call clone_size cdr3_aa cdr3_nt
TRBJ1-5 NA TRBV12-3/TRBV12-4 few CASSPIDSYQPQHF TGTGCCAGCAGCCCTATCGACAGTTATCAGCCCCAGCATTTT
TRBJ2-4 NA TRBV10-1 NA CASTSLQGFKNIQYF TGCGCCAGCACCTCGCTACAGGGATTTAAAAACATTCAGTACTTC
TRBJ1-1 NA TRBV29-1 NA CSVFGWGGPHEAFF TGCAGCGTTTTTGGGTGGGGAGGCCCGCACGAAGCTTTCTTT
TRBJ2-7 NA TRBV10-3 NA CAIRYGDEQYF TGTGCCATCAGGTATGGCGACGAGCAGTACTTC
TRBJ2-1 NA TRBV27 few CASSPTGWNEQFF TGTGCCAGCAGTCCAACAGGGTGGAATGAGCAGTTCTTC
TRBJ1-2 NA TRBV11-3 NA CASRSSGAGGYTF TGTGCCAGCCGCTCCTCTGGGGCGGGAGGCTACACCTTC
TRBJ2-5 NA TRBV2 once CASATRGETQYF TGTGCCAGCGCGACTAGAGGGGAGACCCAGTACTTC
TRBJ2-7 NA TRBV7-2 NA CASSFTGEKKLYF TGTGCCAGCAGCTTTACAGGAGAGAAGAAGCTGTACTTC
TRBJ1-2 NA TRBV29-1 NA CSVVVGPVNYGYTF TGCAGCGTTGTGGTTGGACCGGTGAACTATGGCTACACCTTC
TRBJ2-3 NA TRBV4-2 NA CASSQDVASNVGSTDTQYF TGTGCCAGCAGCCAAGATGTAGCGTCCAACGTGGGTAGCACAGATACGCAGTATTTT
TRBJ2-3 NA TRBV4-3 NA CASSPLQSTSTDTQYF TGCGCCAGCAGCCCCCTGCAGTCTACTAGCACAGATACGCAGTATTTT
TRBJ2-6 TRBD1 TRBV5-1 NA CASSLWTGASGANVLTF TGCGCCAGCAGCTTATGGACAGGAGCCTCTGGGGCCAACGTCCTGACTTTC
TRBJ2-1 NA TRBV25-1 NA CASSGTSGEQFF TGTGCCAGCAGCGGTACTAGTGGTGAGCAGTTCTTC
TRBJ2-1 TRBD1 TRBV7-2 few CASSLEGQGVLVEQFF TGTGCCAGCAGCTTAGAGGGACAGGGAGTCCTGGTTGAGCAGTTCTTC
TRBJ2-1 NA TRBV24-1 NA CATSDRTGPRSETQFF TGTGCCACCAGTGACCGCACAGGCCCTCGATCGGAGACCCAGTTCTTC
TRBJ2-2 TRBD1 TRBV28 NA CASSQGQVFSGELFF TGTGCCAGCAGTCAGGGACAGGTATTCTCCGGGGAGCTGTTTTTT
TRBJ1-6 NA TRBV25-1 NA CASSDAGRLNSPLHF TGTGCCAGCAGTGACGCGGGACGACTAAATTCACCCCTCCACTTT
TRBJ2-3 NA TRBV28 few CASSWGSAGPTTDTQYF TGTGCCAGCAGTTGGGGGTCTGCGGGGCCAACCACAGATACGCAGTATTTT
TRBJ1-2 NA TRBV6-2/TRBV6-3 few CASSYPLHGRHNYGYTF TGTGCCAGCAGTTACCCCCTCCATGGACGGCATAACTATGGCTACACCTTC
TRBJ2-7 TRBD2 TRBV20-1 NA CSARDRQRGLYEQYF TGCAGTGCTAGAGATAGACAGCGGGGTTTGTACGAGCAGTACTTC
TRBJ2-5 NA TRBV6-6 few CASTTGLDTQYF TGTGCCAGCACCACAGGATTAGATACCCAGTACTTC
TRBJ2-1 NA TRBV4-2 few CASSPRVVGNEQFF TGTGCCAGCAGCCCGAGAGTAGTGGGCAATGAGCAGTTCTTC
TRBJ1-2 TRBD1 TRBV20-1 NA CSANRGVDYGYTF TGCAGTGCCAACAGGGGGGTTGACTATGGCTACACCTTC
TRBJ2-7 NA TRBV5-1 few CASSFTGPPYEQYF TGCGCCAGCAGCTTTACAGGGCCACCCTACGAGCAGTACTTC